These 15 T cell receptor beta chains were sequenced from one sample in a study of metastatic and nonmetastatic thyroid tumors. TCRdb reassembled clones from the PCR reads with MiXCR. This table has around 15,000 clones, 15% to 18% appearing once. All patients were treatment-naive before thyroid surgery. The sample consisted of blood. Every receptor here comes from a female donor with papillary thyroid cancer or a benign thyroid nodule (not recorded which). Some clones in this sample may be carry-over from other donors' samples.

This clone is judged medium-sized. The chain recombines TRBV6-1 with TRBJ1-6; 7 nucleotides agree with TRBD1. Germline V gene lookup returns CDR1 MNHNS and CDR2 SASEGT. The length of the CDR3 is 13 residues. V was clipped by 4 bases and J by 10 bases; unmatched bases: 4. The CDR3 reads CASSGTGDSPLHF. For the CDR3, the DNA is TGTGCCAGCAGTGGTACAGGGGACTCACCCCTCCACTTT.

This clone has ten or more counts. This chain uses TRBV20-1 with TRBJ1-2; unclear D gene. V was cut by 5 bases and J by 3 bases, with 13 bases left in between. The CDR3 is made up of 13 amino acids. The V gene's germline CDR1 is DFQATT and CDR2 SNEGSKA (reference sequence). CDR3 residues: CSALASLDYGYTF. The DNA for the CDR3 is TGCAGTGCTCTCGCCAGCCTAGACTATGGCTACACCTTC.

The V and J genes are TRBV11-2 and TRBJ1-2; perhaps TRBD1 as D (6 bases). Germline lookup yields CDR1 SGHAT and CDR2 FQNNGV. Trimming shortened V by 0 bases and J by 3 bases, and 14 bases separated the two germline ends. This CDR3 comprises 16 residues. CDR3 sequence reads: CASSLEGGQNYYGYTF. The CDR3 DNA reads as TGTGCCAGCAGCTTAGAGGGAGGACAGAACTACTATGGCTACACCTTC.

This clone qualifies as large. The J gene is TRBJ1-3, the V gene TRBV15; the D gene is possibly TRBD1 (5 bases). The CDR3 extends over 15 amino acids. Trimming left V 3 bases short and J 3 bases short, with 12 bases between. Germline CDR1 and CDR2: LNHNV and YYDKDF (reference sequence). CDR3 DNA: TGTGCCACCAGCAGTCTGTCAGGGATTGGAAACACCATATATTTT. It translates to CATSSLSGIGNTIYF.

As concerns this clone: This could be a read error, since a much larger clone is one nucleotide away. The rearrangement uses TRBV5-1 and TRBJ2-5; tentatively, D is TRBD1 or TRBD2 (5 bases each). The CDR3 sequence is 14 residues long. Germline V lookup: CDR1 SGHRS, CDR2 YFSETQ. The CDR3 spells CASSSGTAQENQYF. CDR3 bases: TGCGCCAGCAGCTCAGGGACGGCCCAAGAGAACCAGTACTTC. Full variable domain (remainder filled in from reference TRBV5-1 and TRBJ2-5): KAGVTQTPRYLIKTRGQQVTLSCSPISGHRSVSWYQQTPGQGLQFLFEYFSETQRNKGNFPGRFSGRQFSNSRSEMNVSTLELGDSALYLCASSSGTAQENQYFGPGTRLLVL.

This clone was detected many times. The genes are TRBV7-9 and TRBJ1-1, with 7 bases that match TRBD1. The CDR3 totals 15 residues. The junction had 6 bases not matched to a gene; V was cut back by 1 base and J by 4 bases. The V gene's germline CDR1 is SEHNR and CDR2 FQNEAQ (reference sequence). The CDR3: CASSLVGGTVTEAFF. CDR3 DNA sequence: TGTGCCAGCAGCTTAGTAGGGGGGACAGTCACTGAAGCTTTCTTT.

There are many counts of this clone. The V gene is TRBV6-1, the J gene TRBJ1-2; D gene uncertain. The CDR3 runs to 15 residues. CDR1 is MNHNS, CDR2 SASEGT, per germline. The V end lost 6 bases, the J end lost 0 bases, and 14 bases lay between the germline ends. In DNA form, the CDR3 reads TGTGCCAGCAGCCTTGGACGGATAGCTAACTATGGCTACACCTTC. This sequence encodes CASSLGRIANYGYTF.

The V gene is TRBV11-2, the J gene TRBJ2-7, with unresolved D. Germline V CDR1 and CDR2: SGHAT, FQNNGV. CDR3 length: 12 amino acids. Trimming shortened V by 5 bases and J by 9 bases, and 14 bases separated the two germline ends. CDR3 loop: CASSHTDGPQYF. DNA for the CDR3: TGTGCCAGCAGCCATACCGATGGGCCGCAGTACTTC.

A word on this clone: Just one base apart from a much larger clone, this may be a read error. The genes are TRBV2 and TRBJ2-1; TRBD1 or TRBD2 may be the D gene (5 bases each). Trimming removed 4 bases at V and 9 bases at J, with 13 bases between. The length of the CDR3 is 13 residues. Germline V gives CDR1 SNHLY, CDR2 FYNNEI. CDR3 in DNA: TGTGCCAGCAGTGTGGGACGGCAGAGTGAGCAGTTCTTC. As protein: CASSVGRQSEQFF.

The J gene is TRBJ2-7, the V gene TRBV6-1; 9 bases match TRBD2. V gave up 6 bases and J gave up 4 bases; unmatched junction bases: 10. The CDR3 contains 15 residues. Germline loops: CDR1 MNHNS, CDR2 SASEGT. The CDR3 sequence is CASRTLAGRWYEQYF. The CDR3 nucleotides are TGTGCCAGCAGGACCCTAGCGGGAAGGTGGTACGAGCAGTACTTC.

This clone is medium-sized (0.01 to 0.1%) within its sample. Written as DNA, the CDR3 is TGTGCCAGCACTCACACGGGACAGGGTCGTTCACCCCTCCACTTT. It codes for CASTHTGQGRSPLHF. This chain uses TRBV6-2 or TRBV6-3 with TRBJ1-6; TRBD1 matches at 9 bases. The junction had 10 bases not matched to a gene; V was cut back by 7 bases and J by 9 bases. Germline CDR1 and CDR2: MNHEY and SVGEGT. The CDR3 loop spans 15 amino acids.

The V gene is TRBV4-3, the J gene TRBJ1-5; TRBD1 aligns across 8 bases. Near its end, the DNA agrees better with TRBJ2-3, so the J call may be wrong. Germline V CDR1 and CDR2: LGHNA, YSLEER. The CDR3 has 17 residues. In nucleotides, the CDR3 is TGCGCCAGCAGCCAAGGGACAGGGTTCGATAGCAATCAGCCCCAGTATTTT. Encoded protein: CASSQGTGFDSNQPQYF.

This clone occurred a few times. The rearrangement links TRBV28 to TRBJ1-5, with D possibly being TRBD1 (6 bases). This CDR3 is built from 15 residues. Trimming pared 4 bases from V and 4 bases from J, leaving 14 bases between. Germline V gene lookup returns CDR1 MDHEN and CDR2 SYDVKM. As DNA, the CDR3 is TGTGCCAGCAGTTCCACAGGGACGCAAAATCAGCCCCAGCATTTT. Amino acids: CASSSTGTQNQPQHF.

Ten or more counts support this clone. CDR3 DNA sequence: TGTGCCAGCAGTTTATTAGCATTAGGACAGGGTGATCAAGAGACCCAGTACTTC. This encodes CASSLLALGQGDQETQYF. The rearrangement uses TRBV28 and TRBJ2-5; 8 bases are shared with TRBD1. The V segment lost 1 base and the J segment 2 bases; nucleotides outside the gene matches: 12. The CDR3 sequence is 18 residues long. Per germline, CDR1 MDHEN and CDR2 SYDVKM.

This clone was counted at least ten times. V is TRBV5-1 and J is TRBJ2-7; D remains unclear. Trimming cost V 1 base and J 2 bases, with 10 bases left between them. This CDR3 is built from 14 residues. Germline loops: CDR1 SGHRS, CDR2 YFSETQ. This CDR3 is CASSLYAATYEQYF. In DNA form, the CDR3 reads TGCGCCAGCAGCTTGTATGCGGCGACCTACGAGCAGTACTTC.